This T cell receptor (beta chain) was sequenced in a study of blood T cell repertoires in COVID-19. Clones were read by immunoSEQ multiplex PCR, and TCRdb kept only the in-frame ones, dropping some. The sample has 250,000 to 350,000 clones, roughly 88% seen once. CDR3 length: 16 residues. Trimming left V 7 bases short and J 6 bases short, with 22 bases between. Germline CDR1 and CDR2: LNHDA and SQIVND (reference sequence). The sequence was collected from a woman aged 25-40 years with active or convalescent COVID-19. The chain combines TRBV19 with TRBJ1-5; D is uncertain. The source material was peripheral blood. The CDR3 sequence is CASTASRGSTPQPQHF. The CDR3 DNA reads as TGTGCCAGTACCGCCTCCCGGGGTTCAACCCCTCAGCCCCAGCATTTT.